The entry below describes one T cell receptor (beta chain). This sample is drawn from a study of blood T cell repertoires in COVID-19. The wider study: Specimens from acute and convalescent COVID-19 originated in the United States, Italy and Spain.

Only in-frame clones appear in the TCRdb table, and some are missing; sequencing was by immunoSEQ multiplex PCR. Here the sample spans over 90,000 clones, 81% being singletons. Germline V gives CDR1 WNHNN, CDR2 SYGVQD (reference sequence). V dropped 4 bases and J dropped 2 bases, with 8 bases sitting between them. This CDR3 has 13 amino acids. This chain joins TRBV10-1 and TRBJ2-5, with D maybe TRBD1 (6 bases). This TCR was recovered from an elderly man with COVID-19, enrolled during active disease. Sequencing was carried out using peripheral blood. The CDR3 protein is CASSGTVQETQYF. As DNA, the CDR3 is TGCGCCAGCAGTGGGACAGTACAAGAGACCCAGTACTTC.